This TCR beta chain was captured by sequencing in a study of shared clonotypes between healthy human individuals. Study results and caveats: How much donors shared clonotypes was expected to be affected by sequencing depth.

Notes on this clone: The antigen is not known. This same CDR3 is encoded by further DNA sequences in the sample.

Per the authors' pipeline: ImmunoSEQ yielded junction-only sequences lacking quality scores, so filtering differed. The method was immunoSEQ multiplex PCR; TCRdb's version includes in-frame clones alone and lacks a portion of them. V and J calls and clone size are copied from that table; D and trimming were computed from the DNA. Of approximately 2,000,000 clones in the sample, about 90% are singletons; the top ten hold about 0.41%. Memory CD4+ cells were the fraction left after CD45RA+ naive selection. This TCR came from a man aged 18 to 30 in good health. Some clones in this sample may be carry-over from other donors' samples. The material sequenced was naive CD4+ T cells from PBMCs. Subset of the sample: CD45RA+ positively selected.

Written as DNA, the CDR3 is TGTGCCAGCTCACCACCTGGGGGGACGAACACTGAAGCTTTCTTT. Translating gives CASSPPGGTNTEAFF. The chain couples TRBV18 to TRBJ1-1; maybe TRBD1 (5 bases). The CDR3 contains 15 residues. Germline lookup yields CDR1 KGHSH and CDR2 LQKENI. Trimming stripped 0 bases from V and 1 base from J, with 9 bases between.